A single sample is the source of the 26 T cell receptor beta chains below, sequenced in a study of blood T cell repertoires in COVID-19. This table comes from immunoSEQ multiplex PCR, and its TCRdb copy is limited to in-frame clones, with some not included. The table lists around 300,000 clones, about nine tenths of them singletons, with approximately 1.5% in the top ten. The source material was PBMCs or T cells enriched from blood (not recorded which). The receptors were gathered from a woman in her 40s who had recovered from COVID-19.

V is TRBV7-3 and J is TRBJ2-3; no firm D call. The CDR3 runs to 14 residues. Trimming took off 3 bases at V and 3 bases at J, with 10 bases between the two ends. Germline CDR1 is SGHTA and CDR2 is FQGTGA. This CDR3 is CASSLGPQTDTQYF. CDR3 sequence (DNA): TGTGCCAGCAGCTTGGGCCCACAAACAGATACGCAGTATTTT. Drawing the rest from reference TRBV7-3 and TRBJ2-3, the complete variable domain is GAGVSQTPSNKVTEKGKYVELRCDPISGHTALYWYRQSLGQGPEFLIYFQGTGAADDSGLPNDRFFAVRPEGSVSTLKIQRTERGDSAVYLCASSLGPQTDTQYFGPGTRLTVL.

This rearrangement joins TRBV5-1 to TRBJ1-2, with D perhaps matching TRBD1 (5 bases). Trimming took off 0 bases at V and 8 bases at J, with 14 bases between the two ends. Per germline, CDR1 SGHRS and CDR2 YFSETQ. The length of the CDR3 is 14 residues. CDR3 loop: CASSLDPRGSGYTF. The CDR3 DNA reads as TGCGCCAGCAGCTTGGACCCACGGGGGTCGGGCTACACCTTC.

The rearrangement links TRBV4-3 to TRBJ2-7, with TRBD2 matching over 7 bases. The V gene's germline CDR1 is LGHNA and CDR2 YSLEER. There are 14 residues in the CDR3. Trimming took 0 bases from V and 5 from J; bases not matched to a gene: 4. CDR3 coding DNA: TGCGCCAGCAGCCAAGATGGGACTAATAACGAGCAGTACTTC. It yields the protein CASSQDGTNNEQYF.

This chain uses TRBV6-6 with TRBJ2-7, with a tentative D call TRBD2 (5 bases). The V gene's germline CDR1 is MNHNY and CDR2 SVGAGI (reference sequence). This CDR3 contains 16 residues. Trimming took off 0 bases at V and 1 base at J, with 13 bases between the two ends. The CDR3 loop is CASSYSTARGSYEQYF. In DNA form, the CDR3 reads TGTGCCAGCAGTTACTCGACGGCTCGGGGATCCTACGAGCAGTACTTC.

V usage is TRBV15 and J usage is TRBJ2-1; TRBD2 matches 9 bases. V shed 5 bases, J shed 5 bases, and the junction held 10 bases outside the gene matches. CDR1 is LNHNV and CDR2 is YYDKDF in the germline V gene (reference sequence). The CDR3 spans 16 residues. CDR3 region: CATSRGGSGRNNEQFF. The CDR3, as DNA: TGTGCCACCAGCCGTGGGGGTAGCGGGAGAAACAATGAGCAGTTCTTC.

This chain uses TRBV5-1 with TRBJ1-1; 9 nucleotides align to TRBD1. The CDR3 sequence is 15 residues long. The V segment lost 4 bases and the J segment 3 bases; nucleotides outside the gene matches: 7. Germline-derived CDR1 and CDR2 are SGHRS and YFSETQ. Here the CDR3 reads CASSQGTGYDTEAFF. CDR3 DNA sequence: TGCGCCAGCAGCCAGGGGACAGGGTACGACACTGAAGCTTTCTTT.

This clone was found once. The rearrangement joins TRBV7-9 to TRBJ1-5, with TRBD1 as a possible D gene (5 bases). Trimming removed 3 bases from V and 5 bases from J, with 11 bases in between. Germline values: CDR1 SEHNR, CDR2 FQNEAQ (reference sequence). This CDR3 has 14 residues. CDR3 DNA sequence: TGTGCCAGCAGCTTCGACAGCCGGGATCAGCCCCAGCATTTT. Amino acids: CASSFDSRDQPQHF.

The count of this clone is one. The CDR3 region has the DNA TGTGCCAGCAGCGTAGGCCAGGGGACGAACACCGGGGAGCTGTTTTTT. It codes for CASSVGQGTNTGELFF. The rearrangement joins TRBV9 to TRBJ2-2, with TRBD1 as a possible D gene (6 bases). CDR3 length: 16 residues. Looked up from germline, CDR1 is SGDLS and CDR2 is YYNGEE. With 0 bases removed from V and 0 bases from J, the gap between germline ends came to 9 bases.

J is TRBJ1-2 and V is TRBV7-8; no reliable D call. The CDR3 length is 15 residues. V lost 5 bases and J 7 bases, leaving 20 bases between the germline ends. Germline values: CDR1 SGHVS, CDR2 FQNEAQ. The chain's CDR3 is CASSQVGGLSGGYTF. CDR3 in DNA: TGTGCCAGCAGCCAAGTAGGCGGACTGTCAGGTGGCTACACCTTC. Full variable domain (outside the CDR3, taken from reference TRBV7-8 and TRBJ1-2): GAGVSQSPRYKVAKRGQDVALRCDPISGHVSLFWYQQALGQGPEFLTYFQNEAQLDKSGLPSDRFFAERPEGSVSTLKIQRTQQEDSAVYLCASSQVGGLSGGYTFGSGTRLTVV.

This chain joins TRBV28 and TRBJ1-1; 9 bases match TRBD1. The CDR3 runs 12 residues. The V and J ends lost 7 bases and 4 bases, in that order; junction bases with no gene match: 1. Germline assignment: CDR1 MDHEN and CDR2 SYDVKM. The CDR3 spells CASMTGGTEAFF. CDR3 nucleotide sequence: TGTGCCAGCATGACAGGGGGCACTGAAGCTTTCTTT.

This CDR3 is CASDTGYGYTF. CDR3 sequence (DNA): TGTGCCAGCGATACAGGGTACGGCTACACCTTC. The chain joins TRBV28 to TRBJ1-2, with a possible D match to TRBD1 (6 bases). Germline CDR1 is MDHEN and CDR2 is SYDVKM. Trimming pared 8 bases from V and 8 bases from J, leaving 12 bases between. The CDR3 sequence is 11 residues long.

V usage is TRBV2 and J usage is TRBJ2-2; 11 positions match TRBD2. The CDR3 length is 14 residues. Germline values: CDR1 SNHLY, CDR2 FYNNEI. Trimming removed 10 bases from V and 4 bases from J; junction bases left unmatched: 5. The CDR3 DNA sequence: TGTGCCATCGATAGCGGGAGGGGCACCGGGGAGCTGTTTTTT. This sequence encodes CAIDSGRGTGELFF.

V usage is TRBV29-1 and J usage is TRBJ1-2; no definite D call. Trimming took off 3 bases at V and 2 bases at J, with 10 bases between the two ends. CDR3 length: 13 amino acids. CDR1 is SQVTM, CDR2 ANQGSEA, per germline. The DNA of the CDR3 is TGCAGCGTTGAGGCACAGAGCAACTATGGCTACACCTTC. Amino acid sequence: CSVEAQSNYGYTF. Full variable domain (missing parts from reference TRBV29-1 and TRBJ1-2): SAVISQKPSRDICQRGTSLTIQCQVDSQVTMMFWYRQQPGQSLTLIATANQGSEATYESGFVIDKFPISRPNLTFSTLTVSNMSPEDSSIYLCSVEAQSNYGYTFGSGTRLTVV.

The V gene is TRBV11-2, the J gene TRBJ2-1; 7 bases map to TRBD2. V dropped 1 base and J dropped 0; count of bases not matched to a gene: 6. CDR1 and CDR2 (germline): SGHAT, FQNNGV. The CDR3 length is 17 residues. CDR3 protein: CASSLGDGGSSYNEQFF. As DNA, the CDR3 is TGTGCCAGCAGCTTAGGGGACGGGGGGAGCTCCTACAATGAGCAGTTCTTC.

This chain links TRBV18 with TRBJ2-7; 9 bases align to TRBD1. V trimming: 3 bases; J trimming: 7 bases; junction bases outside the gene matches: 7. CDR1 and CDR2 (germline): KGHSH, LQKENI. The CDR3 covers 14 residues. This CDR3 is CASSPGQGVVEQYF. Written as DNA, the CDR3 is TGTGCCAGCTCACCGGGACAGGGAGTCGTGGAGCAGTACTTC.

V is TRBV25-1 and J is TRBJ1-2; D possibly corresponds to TRBD1 (6 bases). CDR3 length: 12 residues. Germline assignment: CDR1 MGHDK and CDR2 SYGVNS. Trimming took 8 bases from V and 5 from J, leaving 12 bases between them. For the CDR3, the DNA is TGTGCCAGCTCGTCGCAGGGGTATGGCTACACCTTC. Residues: CASSSQGYGYTF.

The rearrangement joins TRBV6-5 to TRBJ2-3, with 11 bases aligning to TRBD2. Germline lookup yields CDR1 MNHEY and CDR2 SVGAGI. The CDR3 length is 15 residues. V lost 6 bases to trimming and J lost 6 bases; unmatched junction nucleotides: 8. In DNA, the CDR3 is TGTGCCAGCAGGACTAGCGGGAAGAGTTTGGATACGCAGTATTTT. As protein: CASRTSGKSLDTQYF.

The chain has TRBV19 and TRBJ1-4; D gene ambiguous. The CDR3 spans 13 residues. V dropped 1 base and J dropped 8 bases, with 8 bases sitting between them. Looked up from germline, CDR1 is LNHDA and CDR2 is SQIVND (reference sequence). The CDR3 spells CASSIVSREKLFF. Here the CDR3 DNA reads TGTGCCAGTAGTATAGTATCCAGGGAAAAACTGTTTTTT.

The chain uses TRBV19 and TRBJ2-7; 7 nucleotides match TRBD2. The CDR3 consists of 15 residues. The V gene end was trimmed by 5 bases and the J gene end by 1 base; junction bases not matched to a gene: 8. Germline CDR1 LNHDA, CDR2 SQIVND (reference sequence). Here the CDR3 reads CASSARGSKSYEQYF. The CDR3 nucleotides are TGTGCCAGTAGTGCCCGCGGGAGCAAATCCTACGAGCAGTACTTC.

The V and J genes are TRBV18 and TRBJ1-2, with 7 bases identical to TRBD1. Germline V gives CDR1 KGHSH, CDR2 LQKENI. The V segment lost 3 bases and the J segment 2 bases; nucleotides outside the gene matches: 6. CDR3 length: 15 amino acids. CDR3 nucleotide sequence: TGTGCCAGCTCACCTTGGGACAGAGCCAACTATGGCTACACCTTC. It encodes CASSPWDRANYGYTF.

V usage is TRBV7-9 and J usage is TRBJ1-1; D possibly corresponds to TRBD1 (5 bases). The CDR3 extends over 13 amino acids. V was pared by 3 bases and J by 7 bases, with 12 bases between. Germline values: CDR1 SEHNR, CDR2 FQNEAQ (reference sequence). The CDR3 DNA follows: TGTGCCAGCAGCTTCTCGGGGGAGAATGAAGCTTTCTTT. Amino acids: CASSFSGENEAFF.

This chain joins TRBV19 and TRBJ1-5; 9 bases align to TRBD1. Germline V gene sequence: CDR1 LNHDA, CDR2 SQIVND (reference sequence). CDR3 length equals 15 residues. With 6 bases clipped from V and 4 bases from J, the junction kept 7 bases outside the gene matches. The CDR3 reads CASRPDRGGNQPQHF. CDR3 coding DNA: TGTGCCAGTAGACCGGACAGGGGAGGAAATCAGCCCCAGCATTTT. Full variable domain (rest looked up from reference TRBV19 and TRBJ1-5): DGGITQSPKYLFRKEGQNVTLSCEQNLNHDAMYWYRQDPGQGLRLIYYSQIVNDFQKGDIAEGYSVSREKKESFPLTVTSAQKNPTAFYLCASRPDRGGNQPQHFGDGTRLSIL.

This clone was found once. The chain is built from TRBV27 and TRBJ1-6, with 7 bases identical to TRBD1. The CDR3 covers 16 residues. The germline gives CDR1 MNHEY, CDR2 SMNVEV (reference sequence). The V segment lost 5 bases and the J segment 7 bases; nucleotides outside the gene matches: 11. CDR3 in amino acids: CASSRPRGHNNSPLHF. The CDR3 nucleotides are TGTGCCAGCAGTAGACCAAGGGGGCACAACAATTCACCCCTCCACTTT.

J is TRBJ1-6 and V is TRBV5-1, with D possibly TRBD1 on 6 matching bases. The V gene lost 4 bases and the J gene lost 5 bases, with 13 bases spanning the gap. The CDR3 extends over 15 amino acids. CDR1 and CDR2 from the germline V gene are SGHRS and YFSETQ. DNA for the CDR3: TGCGCCAGCAGCCCGAAACAGGGAGATAATTCACCCCTCCACTTT. Translation: CASSPKQGDNSPLHF.

V gene TRBV9 combines with J gene TRBJ2-1; D is ambiguous. The germline V gene encodes CDR1 SGDLS and CDR2 YYNGEE. The V and J ends lost 0 bases and 8 bases respectively, with 12 bases between them. The CDR3 runs 14 residues. The CDR3 loop reads CASSVVAERDEQFF. CDR3 nucleotide sequence: TGTGCCAGCAGCGTAGTGGCCGAACGGGATGAGCAGTTCTTC.

V gene TRBV30 combines with J gene TRBJ2-3; 13 bases map to TRBD2. CDR3 length: 16 residues. Germline trimming cut 2 bases from V and 4 bases from J; bases unmatched to any gene: 6. Germline assignment: CDR1 GTSNPN and CDR2 SVGIG (reference sequence). The CDR3 region is CAWSFGTSGAADTQYF. The CDR3 bases are TGTGCCTGGAGTTTTGGGACTAGCGGGGCCGCAGATACGCAGTATTTT. Together with reference TRBV30 and TRBJ2-3, the CDR3 gives the full variable domain: SQTIHQWPATLVQPVGSPLSLECTVEGTSNPNLYWYRQAAGRGLQLLFYSVGIGQISSEVPQNLSASRPQDRQFILSSKKLLLSDSGFYLCAWSFGTSGAADTQYFGPGTRLTVL.